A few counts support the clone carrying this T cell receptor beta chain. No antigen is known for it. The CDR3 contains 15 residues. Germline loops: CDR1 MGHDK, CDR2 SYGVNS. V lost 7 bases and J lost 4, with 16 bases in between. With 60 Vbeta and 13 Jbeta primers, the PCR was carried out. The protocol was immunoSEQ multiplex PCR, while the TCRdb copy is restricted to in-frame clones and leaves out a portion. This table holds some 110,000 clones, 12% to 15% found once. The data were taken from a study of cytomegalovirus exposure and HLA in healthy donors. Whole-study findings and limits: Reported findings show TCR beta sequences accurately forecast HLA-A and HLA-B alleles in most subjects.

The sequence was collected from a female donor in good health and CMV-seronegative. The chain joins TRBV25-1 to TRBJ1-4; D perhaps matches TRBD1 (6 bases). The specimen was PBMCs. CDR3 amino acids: CASKSFRGLNEKLFF. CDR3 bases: TGTGCCAGCAAATCATTCAGGGGTCTTAATGAAAAACTGTTTTTT.